This T cell receptor (beta chain) was found in a study of Ad26.COV2.S vaccination and SARS-CoV-2 variants. Sequencing used immunoSEQ multiplex PCR; TCRdb keeps in-frame clones, though not all of them. The repertoire holds 500,000 or so clones, with approximately 90% as singletons. Treatment noted: around 19 received Ad26.COV2.S at low or high dose, single or two shots; about 5 received placebo; per-sample allocation not given. Collection of the samples took place on day 63 after the first injection of vaccine or placebo. V shed 5 bases and J shed 6 bases, with 19 bases lying between them. The CDR3 totals 15 residues. Germline values: CDR1 MNHEY, CDR2 SVGEGT.

The rearrangement links TRBV6-2 or TRBV6-3 to TRBJ1-2; tentatively, D is TRBD1 (6 bases). This specimen consisted of peripheral blood, obtained in a trial of Ad26.COV2.S vaccine versus placebo. The receptor was isolated from a person aged 18-60 years who received the Ad26.COV2.S COVID-19 vaccine or a placebo. For the CDR3, the DNA is TGTGCCAGCAGTCAAAGGCGGACAGCTGGTAATGGCTACACCTTC. Its translation: CASSQRRTAGNGYTF.